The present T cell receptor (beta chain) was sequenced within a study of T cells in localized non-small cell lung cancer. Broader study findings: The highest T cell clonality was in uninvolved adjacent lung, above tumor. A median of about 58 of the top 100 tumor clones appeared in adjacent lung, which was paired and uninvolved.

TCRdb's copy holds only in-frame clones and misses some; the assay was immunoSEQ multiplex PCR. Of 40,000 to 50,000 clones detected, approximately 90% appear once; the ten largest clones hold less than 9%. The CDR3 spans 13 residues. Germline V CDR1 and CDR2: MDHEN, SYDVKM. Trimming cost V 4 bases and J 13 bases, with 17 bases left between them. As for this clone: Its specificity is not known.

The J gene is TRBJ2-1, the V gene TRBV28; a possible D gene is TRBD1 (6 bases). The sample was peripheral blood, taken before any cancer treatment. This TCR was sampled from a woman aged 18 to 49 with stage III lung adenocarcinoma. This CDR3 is CASSSFTGTLQFF. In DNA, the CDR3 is TGTGCCAGCAGTTCGTTTACCGGGACACTCCAGTTCTTC.